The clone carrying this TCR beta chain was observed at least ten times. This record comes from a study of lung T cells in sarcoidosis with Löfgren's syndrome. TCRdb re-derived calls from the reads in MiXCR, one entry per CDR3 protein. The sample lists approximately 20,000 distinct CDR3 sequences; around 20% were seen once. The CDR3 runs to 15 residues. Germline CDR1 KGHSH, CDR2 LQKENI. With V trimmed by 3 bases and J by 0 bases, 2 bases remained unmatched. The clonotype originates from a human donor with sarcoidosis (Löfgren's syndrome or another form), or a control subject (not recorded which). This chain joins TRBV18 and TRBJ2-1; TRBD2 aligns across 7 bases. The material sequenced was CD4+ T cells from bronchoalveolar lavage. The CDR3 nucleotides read TGTGCCAGCTCACCTAGCGGGTACTCCTACAATGAGCAGTTCTTC. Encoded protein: CASSPSGYSYNEQFF.